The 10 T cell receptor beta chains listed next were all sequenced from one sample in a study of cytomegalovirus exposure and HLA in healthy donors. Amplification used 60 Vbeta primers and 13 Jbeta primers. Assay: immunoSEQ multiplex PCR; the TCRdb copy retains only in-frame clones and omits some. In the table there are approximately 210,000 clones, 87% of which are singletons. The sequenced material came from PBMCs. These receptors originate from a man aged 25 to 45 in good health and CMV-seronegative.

In DNA, the CDR3 is TGTGCCAGCTCACCCGACCTAGGTTCGAATCAGCCCCAGCATTTT. Translated, it gives CASSPDLGSNQPQHF. The chain is built from TRBV18 and TRBJ1-5; D uncertain. The CDR3 consists of 15 residues. V lost 3 bases, J lost 4 bases, and 13 bases lay in between. The germline V gene has CDR1 KGHSH and CDR2 LQKENI.

The CDR3 nucleotides are TGTGCCAGCAGTAAGGGACTGGCAGATCAGCCCCAGCATTTT. Translation gives CASSKGLADQPQHF. This chain links TRBV28 with TRBJ1-5; TRBD1 might be the D (5 bases). Germline CDR1 reads MDHEN; CDR2 reads SYDVKM. This CDR3 has 14 residues. V was pared by 5 bases and J by 5 bases, with 13 bases between.

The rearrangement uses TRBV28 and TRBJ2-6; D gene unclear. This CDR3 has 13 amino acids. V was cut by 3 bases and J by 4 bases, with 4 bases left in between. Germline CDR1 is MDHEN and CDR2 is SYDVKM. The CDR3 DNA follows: TGTGCCAGCAGTTTCCCAGGGGCCAACGTCCTGACTTTC. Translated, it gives CASSFPGANVLTF.

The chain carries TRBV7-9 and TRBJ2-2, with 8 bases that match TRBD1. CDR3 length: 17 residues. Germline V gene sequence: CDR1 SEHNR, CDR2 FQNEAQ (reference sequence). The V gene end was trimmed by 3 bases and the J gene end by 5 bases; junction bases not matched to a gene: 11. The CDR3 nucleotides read TGTGCCAGCAGCTTGGGCGGCGGGACAGGACAGACCGGGGAGCTGTTTTTT. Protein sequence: CASSLGGGTGQTGELFF.

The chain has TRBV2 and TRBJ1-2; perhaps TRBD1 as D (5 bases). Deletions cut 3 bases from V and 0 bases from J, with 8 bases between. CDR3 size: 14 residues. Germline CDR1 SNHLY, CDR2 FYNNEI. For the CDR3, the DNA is TGTGCCAGCAGTGACCGGGGGACTAACTATGGCTACACCTTC. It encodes CASSDRGTNYGYTF.

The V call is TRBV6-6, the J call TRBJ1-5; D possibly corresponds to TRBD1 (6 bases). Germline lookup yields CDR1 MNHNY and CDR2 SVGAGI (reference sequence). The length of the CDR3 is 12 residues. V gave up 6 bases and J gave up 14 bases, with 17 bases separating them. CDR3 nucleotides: TGTGCCAGCAGGATCCGGGACAAACTTGAGCATTTT. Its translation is CASRIRDKLEHF.

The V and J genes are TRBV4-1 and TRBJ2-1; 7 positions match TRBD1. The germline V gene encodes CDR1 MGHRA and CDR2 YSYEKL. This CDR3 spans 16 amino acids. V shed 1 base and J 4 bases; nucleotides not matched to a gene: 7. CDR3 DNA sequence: TGCGCCAGCAGCCAAGCCCCCGGGACAGAATACAATGAGCAGTTCTTC. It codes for CASSQAPGTEYNEQFF.

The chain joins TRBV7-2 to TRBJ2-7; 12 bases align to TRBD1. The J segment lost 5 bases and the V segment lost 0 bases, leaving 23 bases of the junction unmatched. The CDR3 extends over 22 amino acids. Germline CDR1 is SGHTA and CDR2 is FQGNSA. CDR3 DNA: TGTGCCAGCAGCTTAGCGAGGAGGTTTCCGGGACAGGGGGCCCTTCATGCCCACGAGCAGTACTTC. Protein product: CASSLARRFPGQGALHAHEQYF. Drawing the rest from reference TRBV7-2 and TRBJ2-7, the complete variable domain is GAGVSQSPSNKVTEKGKDVELRCDPISGHTALYWYRQSLGQGLEFLIYFQGNSAPDKSGLPSDRFSAERTGGSVSTLTIQRTQQEDSAVYLCASSLARRFPGQGALHAHEQYFGPGTRLTVT.

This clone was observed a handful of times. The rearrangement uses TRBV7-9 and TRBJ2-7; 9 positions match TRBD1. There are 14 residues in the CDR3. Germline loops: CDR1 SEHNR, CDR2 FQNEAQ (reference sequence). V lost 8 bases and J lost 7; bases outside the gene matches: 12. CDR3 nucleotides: TGTGCCAGCGGATCGGGACAGGGTTTGAAGGAGCAGTACTTC. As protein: CASGSGQGLKEQYF. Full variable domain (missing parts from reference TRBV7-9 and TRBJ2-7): DTGVSQNPRHKITKRGQNVTFRCDPISEHNRLYWYRQTLGQGPEFLTYFQNEAQLEKSRLLSDRFSAERPKGSFSTLEIQRTEQGDSAMYLCASGSGQGLKEQYFGPGTRLTVT.

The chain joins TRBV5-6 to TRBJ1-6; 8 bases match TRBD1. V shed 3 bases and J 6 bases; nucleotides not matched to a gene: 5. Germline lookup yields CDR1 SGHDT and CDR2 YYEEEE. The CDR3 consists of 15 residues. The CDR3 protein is CASSSMTGVNSPLHF. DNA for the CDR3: TGTGCCAGCAGCTCGATGACAGGGGTTAATTCACCCCTCCACTTT.